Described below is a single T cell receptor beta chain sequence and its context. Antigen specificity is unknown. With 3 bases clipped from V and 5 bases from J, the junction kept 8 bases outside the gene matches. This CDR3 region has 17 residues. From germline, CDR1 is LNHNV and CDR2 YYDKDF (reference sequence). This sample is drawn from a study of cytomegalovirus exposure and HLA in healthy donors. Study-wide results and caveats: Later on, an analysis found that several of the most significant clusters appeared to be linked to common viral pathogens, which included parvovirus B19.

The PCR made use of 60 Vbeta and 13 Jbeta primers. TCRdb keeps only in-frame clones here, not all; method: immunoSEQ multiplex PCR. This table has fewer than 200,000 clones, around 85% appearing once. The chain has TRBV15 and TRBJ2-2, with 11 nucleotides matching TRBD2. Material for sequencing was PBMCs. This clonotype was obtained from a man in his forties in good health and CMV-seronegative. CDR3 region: CATSSSGGAIRTGELFF. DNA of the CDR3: TGTGCCACCAGCAGTAGCGGGGGGGCCATTCGAACCGGGGAGCTGTTTTTT.